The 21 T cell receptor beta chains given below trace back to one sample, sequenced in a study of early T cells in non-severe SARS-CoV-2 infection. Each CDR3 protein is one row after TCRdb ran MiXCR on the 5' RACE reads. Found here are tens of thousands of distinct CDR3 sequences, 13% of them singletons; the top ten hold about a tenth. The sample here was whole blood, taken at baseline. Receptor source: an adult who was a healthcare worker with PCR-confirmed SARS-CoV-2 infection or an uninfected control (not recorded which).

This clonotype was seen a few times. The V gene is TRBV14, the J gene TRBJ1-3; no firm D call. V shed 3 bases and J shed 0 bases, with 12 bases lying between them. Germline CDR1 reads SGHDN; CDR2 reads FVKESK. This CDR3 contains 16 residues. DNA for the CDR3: TGTGCCAGCAGCCATTCGACCAAGTACTCTGGAAACACCATATATTTT. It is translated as CASSHSTKYSGNTIYF.

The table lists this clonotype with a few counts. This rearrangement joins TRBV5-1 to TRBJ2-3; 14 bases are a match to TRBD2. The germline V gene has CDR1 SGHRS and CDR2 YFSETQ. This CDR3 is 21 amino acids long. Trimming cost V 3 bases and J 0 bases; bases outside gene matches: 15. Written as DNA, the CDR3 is TGCGCCAGCAGCTCCCGACCTCGGACTAGCGGGGGGTTTTCGAGCACAGATACGCAGTATTTT. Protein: CASSSRPRTSGGFSSTDTQYF.

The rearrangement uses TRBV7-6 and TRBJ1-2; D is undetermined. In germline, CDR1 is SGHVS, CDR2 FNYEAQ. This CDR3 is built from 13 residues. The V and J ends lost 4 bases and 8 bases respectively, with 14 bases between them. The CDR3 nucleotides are TGTGCCAGCAGCTCCCCTAGTGGAATCGGCTACACCTTC. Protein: CASSSPSGIGYTF.

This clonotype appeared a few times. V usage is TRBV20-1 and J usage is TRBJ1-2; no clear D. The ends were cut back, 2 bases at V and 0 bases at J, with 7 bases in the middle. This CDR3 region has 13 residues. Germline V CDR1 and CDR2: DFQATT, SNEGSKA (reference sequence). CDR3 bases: TGCAGTGCTAGACGAAGTGCTAACTATGGCTACACCTTC. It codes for CSARRSANYGYTF.

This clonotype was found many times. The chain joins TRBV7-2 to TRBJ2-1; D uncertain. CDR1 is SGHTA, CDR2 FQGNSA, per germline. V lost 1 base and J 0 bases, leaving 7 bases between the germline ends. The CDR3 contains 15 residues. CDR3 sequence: CASSLDGSSYNEQFF. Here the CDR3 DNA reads TGTGCCAGCAGCTTAGACGGCAGCTCCTACAATGAGCAGTTCTTC.

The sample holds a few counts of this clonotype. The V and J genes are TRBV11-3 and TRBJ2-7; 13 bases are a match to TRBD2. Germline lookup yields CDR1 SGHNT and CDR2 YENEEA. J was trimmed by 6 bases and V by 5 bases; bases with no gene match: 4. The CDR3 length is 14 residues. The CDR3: CASSTLAGGLEQYF. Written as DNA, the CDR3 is TGTGCCAGCAGCACACTAGCGGGAGGGCTCGAGCAGTACTTC.

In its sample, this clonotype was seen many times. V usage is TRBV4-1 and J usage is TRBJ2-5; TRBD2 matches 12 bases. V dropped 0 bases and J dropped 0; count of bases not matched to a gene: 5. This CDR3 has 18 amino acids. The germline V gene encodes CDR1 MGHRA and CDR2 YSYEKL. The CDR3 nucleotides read TGCGCCAGCAGCCAAGATGGAACTAGCGGGGGGAACCAAGAGACCCAGTACTTC. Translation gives CASSQDGTSGGNQETQYF.

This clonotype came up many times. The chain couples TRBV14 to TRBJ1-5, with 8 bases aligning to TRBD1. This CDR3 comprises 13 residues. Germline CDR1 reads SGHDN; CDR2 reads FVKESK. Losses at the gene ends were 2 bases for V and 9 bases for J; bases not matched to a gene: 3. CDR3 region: CASSQSGGRPQHF. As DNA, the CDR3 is TGTGCCAGCAGCCAATCAGGGGGCCGGCCCCAGCATTTT.

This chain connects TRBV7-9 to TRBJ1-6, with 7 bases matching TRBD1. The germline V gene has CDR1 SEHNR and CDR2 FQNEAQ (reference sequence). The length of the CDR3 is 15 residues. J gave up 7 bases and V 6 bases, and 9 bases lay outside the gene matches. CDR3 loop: CASSYLGGANSPLHF. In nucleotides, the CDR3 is TGTGCCAGCAGTTATCTAGGGGGCGCGAATTCACCCCTCCACTTT.

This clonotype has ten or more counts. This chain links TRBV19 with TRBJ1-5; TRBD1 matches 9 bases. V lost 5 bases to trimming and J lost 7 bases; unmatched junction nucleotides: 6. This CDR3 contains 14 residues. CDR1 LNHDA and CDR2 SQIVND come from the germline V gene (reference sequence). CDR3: CASSPQGAGQPQHF. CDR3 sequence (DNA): TGTGCCAGTAGTCCACAGGGGGCCGGGCAGCCCCAGCATTTT.

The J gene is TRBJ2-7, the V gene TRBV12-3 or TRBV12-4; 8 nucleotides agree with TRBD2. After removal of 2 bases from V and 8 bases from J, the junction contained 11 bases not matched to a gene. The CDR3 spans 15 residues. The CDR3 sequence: CASSLLGLGSFQQYF. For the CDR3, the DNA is TGTGCCAGCAGTTTACTGGGACTAGGAAGTTTTCAGCAGTACTTC.

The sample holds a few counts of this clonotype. CDR3 in amino acids: CASSDGTSGPEDYEQYF. In nucleotides, the CDR3 is TGTGCCAGCAGCGACGGGACTAGCGGGCCGGAGGACTACGAGCAGTACTTC. The V gene is TRBV12-3 or TRBV12-4, the J gene TRBJ2-7, with TRBD2 identical over 12 bases. Trimming removed 6 bases from V and 3 bases from J; junction bases left unmatched: 12. The CDR3 totals 17 residues.

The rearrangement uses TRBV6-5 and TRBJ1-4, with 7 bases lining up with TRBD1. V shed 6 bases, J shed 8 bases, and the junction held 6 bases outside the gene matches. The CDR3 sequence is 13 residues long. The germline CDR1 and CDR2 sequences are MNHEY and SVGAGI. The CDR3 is CASSHRGGEKLFF. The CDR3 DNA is TGTGCCAGCAGCCACAGGGGAGGAGAAAAACTGTTTTTT.

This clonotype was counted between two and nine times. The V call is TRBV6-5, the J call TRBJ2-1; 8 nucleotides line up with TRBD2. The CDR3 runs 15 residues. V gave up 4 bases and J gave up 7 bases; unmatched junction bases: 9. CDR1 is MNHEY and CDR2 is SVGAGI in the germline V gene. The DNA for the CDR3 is TGTGCCAGCAGTTCGCCTAGCGGGTCCAGGAATGAGCAGTTCTTC. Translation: CASSSPSGSRNEQFF.

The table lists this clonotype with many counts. CDR3 residues: CASSHHRGVDTGELFF. The CDR3 nucleotides read TGTGCCAGCAGCCATCATCGGGGGGTCGACACCGGGGAGCTGTTTTTT. The chain links TRBV3-1 to TRBJ2-2; 7 bases align to TRBD2. Germline values: CDR1 LGHDT, CDR2 YNNKEL (reference sequence). V dropped 3 bases and J dropped 3; count of bases not matched to a gene: 7. This CDR3 region has 16 residues.

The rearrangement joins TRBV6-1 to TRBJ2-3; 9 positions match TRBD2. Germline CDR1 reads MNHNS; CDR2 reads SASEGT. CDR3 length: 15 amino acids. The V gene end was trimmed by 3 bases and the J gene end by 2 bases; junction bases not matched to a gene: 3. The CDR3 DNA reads TGTGCCAGCAGTGAGCTAGCGGGGATCACAGATACGCAGTATTTT. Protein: CASSELAGITDTQYF.

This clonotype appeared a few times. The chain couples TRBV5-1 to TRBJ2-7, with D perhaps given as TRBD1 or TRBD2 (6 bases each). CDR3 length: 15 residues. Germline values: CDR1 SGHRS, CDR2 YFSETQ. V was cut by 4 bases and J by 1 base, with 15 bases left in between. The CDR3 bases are TGCGCCAGCAGCCCAACAGGGACTTTTTCCTACGAGCAGTACTTC. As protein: CASSPTGTFSYEQYF.

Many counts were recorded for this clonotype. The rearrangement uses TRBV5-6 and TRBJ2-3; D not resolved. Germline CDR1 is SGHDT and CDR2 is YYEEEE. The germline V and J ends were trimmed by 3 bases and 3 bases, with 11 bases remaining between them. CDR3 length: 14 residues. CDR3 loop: CASSSMVGTDTQYF. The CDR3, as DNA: TGTGCCAGCAGCTCTATGGTGGGAACAGATACGCAGTATTTT.

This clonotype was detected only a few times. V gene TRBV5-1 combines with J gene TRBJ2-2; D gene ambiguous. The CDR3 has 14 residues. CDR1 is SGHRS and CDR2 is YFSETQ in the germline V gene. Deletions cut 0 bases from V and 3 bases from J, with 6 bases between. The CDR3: CASSLGADTGELFF. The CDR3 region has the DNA TGCGCCAGCAGCTTGGGGGCGGACACCGGGGAGCTGTTTTTT.

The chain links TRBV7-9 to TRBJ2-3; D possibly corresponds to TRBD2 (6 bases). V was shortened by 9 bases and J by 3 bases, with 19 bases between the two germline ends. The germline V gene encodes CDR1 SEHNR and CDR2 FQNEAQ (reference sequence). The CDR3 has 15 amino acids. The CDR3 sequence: CASAVLEGRTDTQYF. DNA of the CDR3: TGTGCCAGTGCCGTCTTGGAGGGTCGTACAGATACGCAGTATTTT.

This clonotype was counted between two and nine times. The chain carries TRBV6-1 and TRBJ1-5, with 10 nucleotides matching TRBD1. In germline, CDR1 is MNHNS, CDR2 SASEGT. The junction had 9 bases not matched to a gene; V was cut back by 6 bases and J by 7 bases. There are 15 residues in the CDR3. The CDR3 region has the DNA TGTGCCAGCAGCGAAATGACAGGGGGCGTCCAGCCCCAGCATTTT. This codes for CASSEMTGGVQPQHF.